The 21 T cell receptor beta chains given below trace back to one sample, sequenced in a study of beta chain bispecific antibodies for T cell cancers. For these TCRs, the target antigens are not known. Either OKT3 anti-CD3 antibody or CD3/CD28 beads expanded T cells from blood mononuclear cells over roughly 3 days. Study observations and caveats: The leukemia cells, rather than normal T cells, gave most of the targeted TRBV signal.

TCRdb reprocessed the 5' RACE reads via MiXCR and lists one record per CDR3 protein. Here the sample spans 17,000 or so distinct CDR3 sequences, around 2.1% being singletons. The sample was healthy donor T cells cultured with leukemia cells. These receptor sequences come from a human donor in good health. Some clones in this sample may be carry-over from other donors' samples.

This clonotype showed up many times. The chain employs TRBV5-1 and TRBJ2-7; D could derive from TRBD1 or TRBD2 (5 bases each). This CDR3 contains 15 residues. The germline V gene has CDR1 SGHRS and CDR2 YFSETQ. Trimming left V 4 bases short and J 6 bases short, with 20 bases between. As DNA, the CDR3 is TGCGCCAGCAGCCGGCGGTCCCAGGGACCCCTCGAGCAGTACTTC. Translating gives CASSRRSQGPLEQYF. The complete variable domain, with remaining parts taken from reference TRBV5-1 and TRBJ2-7, reads KAGVTQTPRYLIKTRGQQVTLSCSPISGHRSVSWYQQTPGQGLQFLFEYFSETQRNKGNFPGRFSGRQFSNSRSEMNVSTLELGDSALYLCASSRRSQGPLEQYFGPGTRLTVT.

This clonotype appeared many times. The rearrangement joins TRBV7-9 to TRBJ2-1; 11 bases match TRBD2. After removal of 3 bases from V and 5 bases from J, the junction contained 3 bases not matched to a gene. The CDR3 totals 15 residues. Germline V gene sequence: CDR1 SEHNR, CDR2 FQNEAQ (reference sequence). This chain's CDR3 is CASSFWGLADNEQFF. The CDR3 coding sequence is TGTGCCAGCAGCTTTTGGGGACTAGCGGACAATGAGCAGTTCTTC.

This clonotype came up many times. This chain connects TRBV10-2 to TRBJ2-3, with D uncertain. This CDR3 region has 15 residues. V was shortened by 0 bases and J by 2 bases, with 9 bases between the two germline ends. The germline gives CDR1 WSHSY, CDR2 SAAADI. Here the CDR3 DNA reads TGCGCCAGCAGTGAGTCTGATCCGTTCACAGATACGCAGTATTTT. Translation gives CASSESDPFTDTQYF.

This clonotype showed up many times. The V call is TRBV28, the J call TRBJ2-5; D is perhaps TRBD2 (7 bases). This CDR3 comprises 15 residues. Germline CDR1 and CDR2: MDHEN and SYDVKM. With 5 bases removed from V and 5 bases from J, the gap between germline ends came to 18 bases. CDR3 in DNA: TGTGCCAGCAGTGAAACTGGGGGGGGCGCGGAGACCCAGTACTTC. Amino acids: CASSETGGGAETQYF. The full variable domain, with the rest looked up from reference TRBV28 and TRBJ2-5, is DVKVTQSSRYLVKRTGEKVFLECVQDMDHENMFWYRQDPGLGLRLIYFSYDVKMKEKGDIPEGYSVSREKKERFSLILESASTNQTSMYLCASSETGGGAETQYFGPGTRLLVL.

This clonotype occurred many times. The V and J genes are TRBV7-8 and TRBJ1-1; D remains unclear. Deletions cut 6 bases from V and 4 bases from J, with 30 bases between. The CDR3 spans 19 residues. Germline CDR1 SGHVS, CDR2 FQNEAQ. CDR3 coding DNA: TGTGCCAGCAGACCAATAGGATGGGAGGAACCACACCGGGGCACTGAAGCTTTCTTT. Encoded protein: CASRPIGWEEPHRGTEAFF.

This clonotype appeared many times. The rearrangement uses TRBV10-3 and TRBJ1-2; D call uncertain. Looked up from germline, CDR1 is ENHRY and CDR2 is SYGVKD. Trimming took 2 bases from V and 8 from J, leaving 18 bases between them. The CDR3 length is 15 residues. CDR3 in amino acids: CAISEAEVTHAGYTF. CDR3 in DNA: TGTGCCATCAGTGAGGCCGAGGTAACTCATGCCGGCTACACCTTC.

Sample share makes this clonotype medium-sized. The genes are TRBV30 and TRBJ1-1; possibly TRBD1 for D (5 bases). Trimming cost V 3 bases and J 3 bases, with 17 bases left between them. Germline CDR1 GTSNPN, CDR2 SVGIG (reference sequence). CDR3 length: 15 amino acids. The CDR3 DNA is TGTGCCTGGAGACAGGAACCTGTCGTGGACACTGAAGCTTTCTTT. The encoded protein is CAWRQEPVVDTEAFF.

In this sample, this clonotype turned up many times. V and J are TRBV19 and TRBJ1-2, with unresolved D. Per the germline V gene, CDR1 is LNHDA and CDR2 is SQIVND (reference sequence). CDR3 length: 14 residues. V was pared by 8 bases and J by 7 bases, with 20 bases between. The CDR3 DNA sequence: TGTGCCAGTGCCCTAGAGGCATACTCAGTTGGCTACACCTTC. Amino acid sequence: CASALEAYSVGYTF.

This clonotype has at least ten counts. V and J are TRBV7-9 and TRBJ1-1, with 7 nucleotides matching TRBD1. The ends lost 1 base at V and 5 bases at J; junction bases unmatched: 7. Germline CDR1 reads SEHNR; CDR2 reads FQNEAQ (reference sequence). The CDR3 runs 15 residues. The CDR3 DNA sequence: TGTGCCAGCAGCTTAGGGCAGGGGGGTTGGACTGAAGCTTTCTTT. As protein: CASSLGQGGWTEAFF.

By its share, this clonotype is medium-sized (0.01 to 0.1%). The rearrangement joins TRBV5-1 to TRBJ1-5; 7 nucleotides line up with TRBD1. Germline values: CDR1 SGHRS, CDR2 YFSETQ. CDR3 length equals 14 residues. J gave up 8 bases and V 4 bases, and 9 bases lay outside the gene matches. In DNA form, the CDR3 reads TGCGCCAGCAGCCTTAATCCCGGACAGGAGCCCCAGCATTTT. This translates into CASSLNPGQEPQHF.

This clonotype has a count of ten or more. V is TRBV5-1 and J is TRBJ2-5; D gene unclear. The V end was cut by 2 bases, the J end by 3 bases, with 17 bases between. Germline lookup yields CDR1 SGHRS and CDR2 YFSETQ. This CDR3 comprises 16 residues. Written as DNA, the CDR3 is TGCGCCAGCAGCTTACCGTCCTCGGGTACGGAAGAGACCCAGTACTTC. Its protein is CASSLPSSGTEETQYF.

This clonotype was counted many times. This chain uses TRBV19 with TRBJ1-1; D unclear. The CDR3 has 13 amino acids. Germline CDR1 and CDR2: LNHDA and SQIVND (reference sequence). The V and J ends lost 6 bases and 1 base respectively, with 9 bases between them. The CDR3 loop reads CASRAGGNTEAFF. The CDR3 nucleotides read TGTGCCAGTAGGGCCGGAGGGAACACTGAAGCTTTCTTT.

This clonotype came up many times. V gene TRBV5-1 combines with J gene TRBJ1-1; D is unclear. Germline CDR1 is SGHRS and CDR2 is YFSETQ. The length of the CDR3 is 13 residues. With 4 bases removed from V and 1 base from J, the gap between germline ends came to 8 bases. Here the CDR3 reads CASSRDGNTEAFF. The CDR3 coding sequence is TGCGCCAGCAGCCGTGACGGGAACACTGAAGCTTTCTTT.

The sample holds many counts of this clonotype. The chain uses TRBV29-1 and TRBJ2-1; D gene ambiguous. CDR3 length equals 15 residues. V gave up 0 bases and J gave up 4 bases, with 13 bases separating them. The germline V gene has CDR1 SQVTM and CDR2 ANQGSEA. The CDR3 nucleotides are TGCAGCGTTGAAGATGGCAGGTACGGTTACAATGAGCAGTTCTTC. This codes for CSVEDGRYGYNEQFF.

This clonotype was counted many times. This chain links TRBV5-4 with TRBJ2-7; no reliable D call. The CDR3 runs 16 residues. Germline CDR1 reads SGHNT; CDR2 reads YYREEE (reference sequence). The germline V and J ends were trimmed by 0 bases and 4 bases, with 17 bases remaining between them. In DNA, the CDR3 is TGTGCCAGCAGCTTGGAGACTGCGACCACCGATTACGAGCAGTACTTC. Residues: CASSLETATTDYEQYF.

This clonotype was counted a few times. The rearrangement links TRBV12-3 or TRBV12-4 to TRBJ2-7; 8 bases are a match to TRBD2. Trimming took 6 bases from V and 6 from J; bases not matched to a gene: 7. The length of the CDR3 is 13 residues. CDR3 region: CASRTGGAGEQYF. For the CDR3, the DNA is TGTGCCAGCAGAACCGGGGGGGCCGGCGAGCAGTACTTC.

At least ten counts were recorded for this clonotype. J is TRBJ2-7 and V is TRBV20-1; D unclear. V was clipped by 2 bases and J by 0 bases, with 11 bases between them. CDR3 size: 14 residues. CDR1 is DFQATT and CDR2 is SNEGSKA in the germline V gene (reference sequence). The CDR3 here is CSARNGRSSYEQYF. CDR3 in DNA: TGCAGTGCTAGAAACGGGCGAAGCTCCTACGAGCAGTACTTC.

In its sample, this clonotype was seen many times. The chain employs TRBV3-1 and TRBJ2-1; a weak D match, TRBD1 (5 bases). CDR1 is LGHDT, CDR2 YNNKEL, per germline (reference sequence). The V gene lost 4 bases and the J gene lost 8 bases, with 9 bases spanning the gap. CDR3 length equals 12 residues. The CDR3 sequence: CASSPQGDEQFF. CDR3 nucleotides: TGTGCCAGCAGCCCCCAGGGCGATGAGCAGTTCTTC.

At least ten counts were recorded for this clonotype. The chain has TRBV5-1 and TRBJ1-5; 12 nucleotides agree with TRBD1. The germline gives CDR1 SGHRS, CDR2 YFSETQ. The junction had 4 bases not matched to a gene; V was cut back by 4 bases and J by 8 bases. The CDR3 is 14 residues long. The CDR3: CASSPGTGGEPQHF. The DNA of the CDR3 is TGCGCCAGCAGCCCTGGGACAGGGGGCGAGCCCCAGCATTTT.

The sample holds a few counts of this clonotype. The chain couples TRBV5-1 to TRBJ1-4; 7 positions match TRBD1. The CDR3 runs 15 residues. After removal of 4 bases from V and 8 bases from J, the junction contained 11 bases not matched to a gene. Per germline, CDR1 SGHRS and CDR2 YFSETQ. DNA for the CDR3: TGCGCCAGCAGCGACACAGGGGACTCAGGCGAAAAACTGTTTTTT. This codes for CASSDTGDSGEKLFF.

Ten or more counts support this clonotype. The gene calls are TRBV5-1 and TRBJ1-4; a possible D gene is TRBD1 (5 bases). Germline V gene lookup returns CDR1 SGHRS and CDR2 YFSETQ. The V and J ends lost 3 bases and 7 bases respectively, with 16 bases between them. This CDR3 comprises 15 residues. The CDR3 DNA sequence: TGCGCCAGCAGCTCGGAAGGGGTCGTAGGTGAAAAACTGTTTTTT. The encoded protein is CASSSEGVVGEKLFF.